This TCR beta chain was retrieved from a study of T cell responses to AZD1222 COVID-19 vaccine. Study-level results: Vaccination with two AZD1222 doses was followed by a rise in Spike-specific TCR breadth and depth. There were repertoire samples only from the period after the peak T cell response.

Comments on this clone: What it binds is unknown.

The CDR3 loop spans 15 amino acids. V was shortened by 3 bases and J by 4 bases, with 10 bases between the two germline ends. Per the germline V gene, CDR1 is MDHEN and CDR2 is SYDVKM. The protocol was immunoSEQ multiplex PCR, while the TCRdb copy is restricted to in-frame clones and leaves out a portion. The profile covers 180,000 or so clones, with 85% to 90% appearing a single time and more than 25% taken by the ten largest. The sequence was collected from an adult who received the AZD1222 COVID-19 vaccine. The sample in question was peripheral blood, obtained 28 days after the second AZD1222 dose. The genes are TRBV28 and TRBJ1-6, with D possibly TRBD1 on 6 matching bases. As DNA, the CDR3 is TGTGCCAGCAGTTTTTGGACAGCATATAATTCACCCCTCCACTTT. This sequence encodes CASSFWTAYNSPLHF.